The present T cell receptor beta chain was sequenced within a study of beta chain features in type 1 diabetes. Study-level background: Patient and healthy donor groups were alike in age, gender and cell yields. Broader study findings: Shortening of TCRB CDR3s, moderate but significant, appeared in all four CD4+ subsets of Type 1 diabetes patients. The study found that naive, central memory and Treg TCRB repertoires appeared more similar in patients than in healthy donors. Reduced insertions and increased deletions marked VDJ junctions in type 1 diabetes patients.

Comments on this clone: What it binds is unknown.

Expressed TCRB transcripts got sequenced, as all isolated RNA was reverse transcribed. Sequencing used immunoSEQ multiplex PCR; TCRdb keeps in-frame clones, though not all of them. The sample has about 660,000 clones, roughly an eighth seen once. Germline V gene lookup returns CDR1 MNHNS and CDR2 SASEGT. Unmatched junction bases numbered 3, after V lost 7 bases and J lost 3 bases. The CDR3 loop spans 12 amino acids. The TCR sequence derives from a man younger than 35 with type 1 diabetes. The rearrangement joins TRBV6-1 to TRBJ2-7, with 7 bases aligning to TRBD1. Material: naive CD4+ T cells from blood. This CDR3 reads CASNRGHYEQYF. Here the CDR3 DNA reads TGTGCCAGCAACAGGGGACACTACGAGCAGTACTTC.